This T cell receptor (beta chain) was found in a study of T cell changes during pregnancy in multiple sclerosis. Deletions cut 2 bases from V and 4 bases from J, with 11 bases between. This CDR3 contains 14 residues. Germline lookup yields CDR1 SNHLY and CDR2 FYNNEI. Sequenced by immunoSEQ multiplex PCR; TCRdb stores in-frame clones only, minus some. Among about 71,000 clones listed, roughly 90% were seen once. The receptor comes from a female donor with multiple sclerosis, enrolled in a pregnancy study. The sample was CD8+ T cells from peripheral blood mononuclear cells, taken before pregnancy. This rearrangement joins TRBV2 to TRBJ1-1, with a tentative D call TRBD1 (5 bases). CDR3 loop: CASSEIGATTEAFF. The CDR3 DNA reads TGTGCCAGCAGTGAAATTGGGGCGACCACTGAAGCTTTCTTT. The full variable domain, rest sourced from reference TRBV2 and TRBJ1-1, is EPEVTQTPSHQVTQMGQEVILRCVPISNHLYFYWYRQILGQKVEFLVSFYNNEISEKSEIFDDQFSVERPDGSNFTLKIRSTKLEDSAMYFCASSEIGATTEAFFGQGTRLTVV.